Presented here are 4 T cell receptor beta chains from one specimen sequenced in a study of beta chain features in type 1 diabetes. Study results and limitations: Shortening of TCRB CDR3s, moderate but significant, appeared in all four CD4+ subsets of Type 1 diabetes patients.

Which antigens these TCRs recognize remains unknown. Expressed TCRB transcripts got sequenced, as all isolated RNA was reverse transcribed. Libraries were prepared by immunoSEQ multiplex PCR; TCRdb keeps only in-frame clonotypes and omits some of them. The sample includes roughly 230,000 clones, about a tenth seen only once; the top ten take over 0.015%. Sequenced sample: naive CD4+ T cells from blood. The receptors derive from a man in his thirties or forties with type 1 diabetes.

This clone was seen more than once but under ten times. The V call is TRBV15, the J call TRBJ1-4, with 8 bases that match TRBD1. Germline V CDR1 and CDR2: LNHNV, YYDKDF (reference sequence). The ends lost 5 bases at V and 4 bases at J; junction bases unmatched: 6. This CDR3 spans 15 amino acids. The CDR3 is CATSGDRGLNEKLFF. Written as DNA, the CDR3 is TGTGCCACCAGCGGTGACAGGGGCCTTAATGAAAAACTGTTTTTT.

This clone was counted between two and nine times. This chain joins TRBV7-2 and TRBJ1-6, with unresolved D. V lost 11 bases and J lost 0, with 8 bases in between. CDR3 length equals 13 residues. From germline, CDR1 is SGHTA and CDR2 FQGNSA. CDR3 coding DNA: TGTGCCTCCAAGAGCTCCTATAATTCACCCCTCCACTTT. The encoded protein is CASKSSYNSPLHF.

A few counts support this clone. This chain joins TRBV19 and TRBJ2-7; 13 positions match TRBD2. The CDR3 is 15 residues long. With 6 bases clipped from V and 6 bases from J, the junction kept 8 bases outside the gene matches. Germline V lookup: CDR1 LNHDA, CDR2 SQIVND (reference sequence). The CDR3: CASRGTSGALGEQYF. The CDR3, as DNA: TGTGCCAGTAGAGGGACTAGCGGGGCTCTTGGCGAGCAGTACTTC.

The chain combines TRBV6-4 with TRBJ1-1; TRBD1 matches at 7 bases. J gave up 3 bases and V 6 bases, and 7 bases lay outside the gene matches. The CDR3 is made up of 14 amino acids. Germline assignment: CDR1 MRHNA and CDR2 SNTAGT. The CDR3 DNA sequence: TGTGCCAGCAGACAAACAGGGGAGGACACTGAAGCTTTCTTT. Protein product: CASRQTGEDTEAFF.